What follows are 22 T cell receptor beta chains derived from one specimen sequenced in a study of cytomegalovirus exposure and HLA in healthy donors. With 60 Vbeta and 13 Jbeta primers, the PCR was carried out. The protocol was immunoSEQ multiplex PCR, while the TCRdb copy is restricted to in-frame clones and leaves out a portion. The sample gives approximately 110,000 clones, 67% of which show up once; about 8.5% is in the top ten. Sequenced sample: PBMCs. These receptors originate from a man aged 18 to 29 in good health and CMV-seropositive.

The rearrangement joins TRBV20-1 to TRBJ2-7, with 7 bases that match TRBD2. Germline loops: CDR1 DFQATT, CDR2 SNEGSKA (reference sequence). CDR3 length equals 11 residues. The ends lost 6 bases at V and 8 bases at J; junction bases unmatched: 7. The CDR3 protein is CSALRGLQQYF. The CDR3 nucleotides read TGCAGTGCATTGCGGGGGTTACAGCAGTACTTC.

CDR3 nucleotides: TGTGCCAGCAGCGACTACTATGGCTACACCTTC. Protein sequence: CASSDYYGYTF. This rearrangement joins TRBV6-5 to TRBJ1-2; D is ambiguous. Germline V gene sequence: CDR1 MNHEY, CDR2 SVGAGI. V was trimmed by 6 bases and J by 3 bases, leaving 5 bases between them. The CDR3 runs 11 residues.

With regard to this clone: Within the sample, other DNA sequences also encode this same CDR3. V and J are TRBV2 and TRBJ1-5, with 8 positions matching TRBD1. V was pared by 4 bases and J by 7 bases, with 3 bases of the junction left unmatched. The CDR3 sequence is 13 residues long. CDR1 SNHLY and CDR2 FYNNEI come from the germline V gene. The CDR3 region has the DNA TGTGCCAGCAGTGGGCAGGGGGCCCAGCCCCAGCATTTT. As protein: CASSGQGAQPQHF.

In this sample, this clone turned up a few times. The rearrangement uses TRBV7-7 and TRBJ2-4, with TRBD2 identical over 9 bases. The CDR3 is 15 residues long. Looked up from germline, CDR1 is SSHAT and CDR2 is FNYEAQ (reference sequence). Trimming cost V 0 bases and J 8 bases; bases outside gene matches: 5. CDR3 bases: TGTGCCAGCAGCTTAGCGGCGGGGGGGCAATACATTCAGTACTTC. Its translation: CASSLAAGGQYIQYF.

V and J are TRBV2 and TRBJ1-3, with 9 bases matching TRBD1. Germline lookup yields CDR1 SNHLY and CDR2 FYNNEI. The CDR3 has 14 residues. With V trimmed by 5 bases and J by 2 bases, 1 base remained unmatched. The CDR3 region is CASSTGGTGNTIYF. CDR3 nucleotides: TGTGCCAGCAGTACAGGGGGCACTGGAAACACCATATATTTT.

The chain is built from TRBV21-1 and TRBJ2-5; TRBD1 is the table's D call and was not checked against the DNA. TRBV21-1 is flagged as a pseudogene. This CDR3 is 13 amino acids long. The CDR3 loop is CASSKGQGETQYF. CDR3 DNA sequence: TGTGCCAGCAGCAAAGGGCAGGGAGAGACCCAGTACTTC.

The chain is built from TRBV30 and TRBJ2-2; 11 bases agree with TRBD2. The CDR3 spans 15 residues. Germline CDR1 is GTSNPN and CDR2 is SVGIG (reference sequence). With V trimmed by 4 bases and J by 6 bases, 7 bases remained unmatched. In DNA form, the CDR3 reads TGTGCCTGGAAACTAGCGGGGGTGTATGCCGGGGAGCTGTTTTTT. This translates into CAWKLAGVYAGELFF. Filled out from reference TRBV30 and TRBJ2-2, the complete variable domain reads SQTIHQWPATLVQPVGSPLSLECTVEGTSNPNLYWYRQAAGRGLQLLFYSVGIGQISSEVPQNLSASRPQDRQFILSSKKLLLSDSGFYLCAWKLAGVYAGELFFGEGSRLTVL.

The J gene is TRBJ1-2, the V gene TRBV5-4, with D possibly TRBD1 on 5 matching bases. Trimming shortened V by 4 bases and J by 4 bases, and 14 bases separated the two germline ends. The CDR3 runs 14 residues. CDR1 SGHNT and CDR2 YYREEE come from the germline V gene (reference sequence). This CDR3 reads CASSLDPRGYGYTF. The CDR3 DNA is TGTGCCAGCAGCCTGGACCCTAGGGGCTATGGCTACACCTTC.

The chain couples TRBV7-3 to TRBJ1-5, with unresolved D. The length of the CDR3 is 13 residues. Per the germline V gene, CDR1 is SGHTA and CDR2 is FQGTGA. The V gene lost 10 bases and the J gene lost 6 bases, with 16 bases spanning the gap. In DNA form, the CDR3 reads TGTGCCATCTGGATGAGGAGTAGTCAGCCCCAGCATTTT. This translates into CAIWMRSSQPQHF.

This clone was counted only a few times. The V gene is TRBV2, the J gene TRBJ2-1; maybe TRBD1 (6 bases). The germline CDR1 and CDR2 sequences are SNHLY and FYNNEI. V lost 4 bases and J 2 bases, leaving 9 bases between the germline ends. CDR3 size: 14 residues. CDR3 in amino acids: CASSVQGPYNEQFF. CDR3 DNA: TGTGCCAGCAGTGTCCAGGGGCCCTACAATGAGCAGTTCTTC.

The chain joins TRBV10-3 to TRBJ1-2; TRBD1 might be the D (5 bases). V lost 4 bases and J lost 8, with 20 bases in between. The CDR3 totals 15 residues. Per germline, CDR1 ENHRY and CDR2 SYGVKD. In DNA form, the CDR3 reads TGTGCCATCAGTGTAAGGGCGGGGCTCGATTCCGGCTACACCTTC. Translation gives CAISVRAGLDSGYTF.

The chain joins TRBV30 to TRBJ2-2, with TRBD2 matching over 8 bases. V lost 5 bases and J lost 0; bases outside the gene matches: 2. CDR1 is GTSNPN, CDR2 SVGIG, per germline (reference sequence). The CDR3 consists of 14 residues. The CDR3 nucleotides read TGTGCCTGGCAGCGGGGGTCGAACACCGGGGAGCTGTTTTTT. Its translation: CAWQRGSNTGELFF.

In its sample, this clone was seen a few times. The gene calls are TRBV6-5 and TRBJ2-5; the D is unclear. V dropped 2 bases and J dropped 1 base, with 5 bases sitting between them. The CDR3 is 13 residues long. Per the germline V gene, CDR1 is MNHEY and CDR2 is SVGAGI. This chain's CDR3 is CASSYGPQETQYF. For the CDR3, the DNA is TGTGCCAGCAGTTACGGCCCCCAAGAGACCCAGTACTTC.

The chain has TRBV4-1 and TRBJ2-1; 9 bases align to TRBD2. CDR1 and CDR2 from the germline V gene are MGHRA and YSYEKL. V shed 1 base, J shed 7 bases, and the junction held 11 bases outside the gene matches. The CDR3 covers 17 residues. CDR3 DNA: TGCGCCAGCAGCCAAGGTCTGGTAGCGGGGGTGCGGAATGAGCAGTTCTTC. Translating gives CASSQGLVAGVRNEQFF.

The chain combines TRBV29-1 with TRBJ2-5; tentative D call: TRBD1 (6 bases). Germline lookup yields CDR1 SQVTM and CDR2 ANQGSEA. The CDR3 sequence is 14 residues long. V was shortened by 1 base and J by 11 bases, with 20 bases between the two germline ends. The CDR3 sequence: CSVEGQGHPREQYF. The CDR3 DNA reads TGCAGCGTTGAAGGGCAGGGACACCCCAGGGAGCAGTACTTC.

This chain connects TRBV2 to TRBJ2-1; TRBD1 agrees at 7 bases. J lost 7 bases, V lost 1 base, and 13 bases had no gene match. The CDR3 sequence is 17 residues long. The germline gives CDR1 SNHLY, CDR2 FYNNEI. The CDR3 DNA sequence: TGTGCCAGCAGTGAAGAATGGGCAGGACAGGCCGTAAATGAGCAGTTCTTC. Translating it yields CASSEEWAGQAVNEQFF.

The chain joins TRBV28 to TRBJ1-1, with 9 bases fitting TRBD1. The length of the CDR3 is 17 residues. With V trimmed by 6 bases and J by 0 bases, 11 bases remained unmatched. The germline CDR1 and CDR2 sequences are MDHEN and SYDVKM. The CDR3 DNA sequence: TGTGCCAGCAGCCAGCCGGGACAGGGTTGGGTGAACACTGAAGCTTTCTTT. Protein: CASSQPGQGWVNTEAFF.

This sequence joins TRBV11-2 and TRBJ2-7; perhaps TRBD2 as D (6 bases). The CDR3 covers 14 residues. V lost 8 bases to trimming and J lost 4 bases, with 18 bases between them. CDR1 and CDR2 (germline): SGHAT, FQNNGV. CDR3 sequence: CASVGLEGRYEQYF. The CDR3 coding sequence is TGTGCCAGCGTGGGGTTGGAGGGTCGGTACGAGCAGTACTTC. The variable domain in full, with the rest retrieved from reference TRBV11-2 and TRBJ2-7, is EAGVAQSPRYKIIEKRQSVAFWCNPISGHATLYWYQQILGQGPKLLIQFQNNGVVDDSQLPKDRFSAERLKGVDSTLKIQPAKLEDSAVYLCASVGLEGRYEQYFGPGTRLTVT.

This clone was observed a few times. The CDR3 nucleotides read TGTGCCAGCAGTCCCATGGACAGGGGCCTTCACAATGAGCAGTTCTTC. This encodes CASSPMDRGLHNEQFF. The rearrangement uses TRBV27 and TRBJ2-1; the match to TRBD1 covers 9 bases. The CDR3 loop spans 16 amino acids. V was clipped by 5 bases and J by 5 bases; unmatched bases: 10. Germline V CDR1 and CDR2: MNHEY, SMNVEV (reference sequence).

This CDR3 is CASSPNAGEGHEQYF. In nucleotides, the CDR3 is TGTGCCAGCAGCCCAAACGCCGGGGAGGGCCACGAGCAGTACTTC. This sequence joins TRBV11-2 and TRBJ2-7; TRBD2 matches at 7 bases. The CDR3 runs to 15 residues. The germline V gene has CDR1 SGHAT and CDR2 FQNNGV. With V trimmed by 5 bases and J by 5 bases, 12 bases remained unmatched.

This clone was counted a few times. This CDR3 reads CASSEAFSGIGNNEQFF. CDR3 nucleotide sequence: TGTGCCAGCAGTGAAGCTTTCTCGGGTATTGGTAACAATGAGCAGTTCTTC. This sequence joins TRBV6-1 and TRBJ2-1; the D is unclear. Germline-derived CDR1 and CDR2 are MNHNS and SASEGT. The CDR3 covers 17 residues. The V and J ends lost 0 bases and 5 bases respectively, with 17 bases between them.

The chain combines TRBV27 with TRBJ2-5; 12 nucleotides agree with TRBD2. CDR3 length: 17 residues. Germline CDR1 MNHEY, CDR2 SMNVEV (reference sequence). With 5 bases clipped from V and 7 bases from J, the junction kept 14 bases outside the gene matches. CDR3 in DNA: TGTGCCAGCAGTCTCTACCCCCTAGCGGGGGGGCATGGGACCCAGTACTTC. Protein product: CASSLYPLAGGHGTQYF.